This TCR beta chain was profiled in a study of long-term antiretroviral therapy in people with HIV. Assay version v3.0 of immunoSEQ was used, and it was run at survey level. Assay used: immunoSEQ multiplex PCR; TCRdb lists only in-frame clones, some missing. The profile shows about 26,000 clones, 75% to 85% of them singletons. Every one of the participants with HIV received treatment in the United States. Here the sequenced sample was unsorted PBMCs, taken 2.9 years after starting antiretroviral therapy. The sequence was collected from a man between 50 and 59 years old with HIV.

This chain's CDR3 is CAKGRESTGELFF. As DNA, the CDR3 is TGTGCCAAAGGCAGGGAGAGCACCGGGGAGCTGTTTTTT. The rearrangement uses TRBV10-3 and TRBJ2-2; TRBD1 or TRBD2 may be the D gene (5 bases each). Germline assignment: CDR1 ENHRY and CDR2 SYGVKD. Trimming shortened V by 10 bases and J by 4 bases, and 13 bases separated the two germline ends. The CDR3 covers 13 residues.